This T cell receptor (beta chain) stems from a study of T-cell reconstitution after alpha-beta-depleted transplantation in children. The study's findings and limits: T cells produced anew were the main source of T-cell counts and diversity one year after transplant.

Library preparation (for TCRbeta) was performed with unique molecular identifiers. TCRdb fed the PCR reads into MiXCR, producing one record per CDR3 protein. Of some 260,000 distinct CDR3 sequences listed, roughly a quarter are singletons. This clonotype was detected ten times or more. Its antigen is not known. V lost 5 bases and J 0 bases, leaving 7 bases between the germline ends. This CDR3 is 13 amino acids long. In germline, CDR1 is KGHDR, CDR2 SFDVKD. The chain joins TRBV24-1 to TRBJ2-7; D uncertain. This sequence originates from a female patient aged 2-10 years who had a stem cell transplant for congenital amegakaryocytic thrombocytopenia, so the T cells may come from the graft donor. The starting material was PBMCs, mostly from graft donor cells, obtained 360 days after TCRalphabeta/CD19-depleted stem cell transplant. The CDR3, as DNA: TGTGCCACCAGTGCCACAAGCTCCTACGAGCAGTACTTC. It specifies CATSATSSYEQYF.